The next 26 T cell receptor beta chains were all read from a single sample in a study of cytomegalovirus exposure and HLA in healthy donors. The study ran its PCR with 60 Vbeta and 13 Jbeta primers. Sequencing was performed with immunoSEQ multiplex PCR; in TCRdb, only in-frame clones are kept and a portion is missing. The sample consists of fewer than 140,000 clones, 65% to 80% of them appearing once. The material sequenced was PBMCs. The receptor set was obtained from a male donor in good health and CMV-seropositive.

This clone has a handful of counts. The gene calls are TRBV28 and TRBJ2-1; 12 bases are shared with TRBD2. CDR1 is MDHEN, CDR2 SYDVKM, per germline. The CDR3 consists of 16 residues. CDR3 loop: CLTSGGFRSSYNEQFF. CDR3 nucleotide sequence: TGTCTCACTAGCGGGGGGTTTAGGAGCTCCTACAATGAGCAGTTCTTC.

The J gene is TRBJ2-3, the V gene TRBV11-3; TRBD1 aligns across 7 bases. CDR1 and CDR2 (germline): SGHNT, YENEEA. The trim removed 3 bases at V and 1 base at J, leaving 1 base unmatched. The CDR3 consists of 14 residues. Written as DNA, the CDR3 is TGTGCCAGCAGCTTCCAGGGGGGCACAGATACGCAGTATTTT. Its protein product is CASSFQGGTDTQYF.

The chain is built from TRBV5-4 and TRBJ2-1, with TRBD2 matching over 8 bases. CDR3 length: 13 amino acids. Germline V gene sequence: CDR1 SGHNT, CDR2 YYREEE (reference sequence). V was clipped by 9 bases and J by 4 bases; unmatched bases: 6. The CDR3 DNA follows: TGTGCCACCCCGGGGGGGCGGTACAATGAGCAGTTCTTC. Translation gives CATPGGRYNEQFF.

This chain connects TRBV5-1 to TRBJ2-5; 12 bases are a match to TRBD2. V was pared by 1 base and J by 4 bases, with 5 bases of the junction left unmatched. The length of the CDR3 is 16 residues. Germline assignment: CDR1 SGHRS and CDR2 YFSETQ. The CDR3 reads CASSLRLAGVGETQYF. CDR3 DNA: TGCGCCAGCAGCTTGCGACTAGCGGGGGTGGGAGAGACCCAGTACTTC.

The chain couples TRBV6-5 to TRBJ1-3; TRBD1 matches 8 bases. This CDR3 is built from 14 residues. CDR1 is MNHEY and CDR2 is SVGAGI in the germline V gene. The J segment lost 4 bases and the V segment lost 6 bases, leaving 5 bases of the junction unmatched. CDR3: CASSQDRAGNTIYF. The CDR3 coding sequence is TGTGCCAGCAGCCAGGACAGGGCAGGAAACACCATATATTTT.

This clone was recorded a few times. This chain connects TRBV5-6 to TRBJ2-6, with 11 bases identical to TRBD1. The length of the CDR3 is 18 residues. The ends lost 5 bases at V and 0 bases at J; junction bases unmatched: 7. Looked up from germline, CDR1 is SGHDT and CDR2 is YYEEEE. The CDR3 spells CASRYPGQGGSGANVLTF. In DNA, the CDR3 is TGTGCCAGCAGATACCCGGGACAGGGGGGCTCTGGGGCCAACGTCCTGACTTTC.

The CDR3 DNA follows: TGTGCCAGCAGTGGGGCAGGGCGATCCTCTGGAAACACCATATATTTT. Its translation: CASSGAGRSSGNTIYF. The chain joins TRBV25-1 to TRBJ1-3; TRBD1 might be the D (5 bases). V lost 4 bases, J lost 0 bases, and 13 bases lay in between. Looked up from germline, CDR1 is MGHDK and CDR2 is SYGVNS. The CDR3 length is 16 residues.

CDR3 protein: CASSSSGGPRTTQYF. The CDR3 nucleotides are TGTGCCAGCAGCTCGTCGGGGGGGCCAAGAACTACGCAGTATTTT. This rearrangement joins TRBV7-3 to TRBJ2-3, with TRBD2 matching over 8 bases. V lost 4 bases, J lost 8 bases, and 11 bases stayed unmatched. The germline V gene encodes CDR1 SGHTA and CDR2 FQGTGA. This CDR3 comprises 15 residues.

The rearrangement uses TRBV7-2 and TRBJ1-3; D call uncertain. V was trimmed by 1 base and J by 7 bases, leaving 14 bases between them. Germline-derived CDR1 and CDR2 are SGHTA and FQGNSA. CDR3 length equals 15 residues. The CDR3 DNA follows: TGTGCCAGCAGCTTAGAGTCAGGCCTGTGGAACACCATATATTTT. It encodes CASSLESGLWNTIYF. Using reference TRBV7-2 and TRBJ1-3 for the parts outside the CDR3, the full variable domain is GAGVSQSPSNKVTEKGKDVELRCDPISGHTALYWYRQSLGQGLEFLIYFQGNSAPDKSGLPSDRFSAERTGGSVSTLTIQRTQQEDSAVYLCASSLESGLWNTIYFGEGSWLTVV.

The V gene is TRBV2, the J gene TRBJ2-3; 7 bases fit TRBD1. CDR1 and CDR2 (germline): SNHLY, FYNNEI. This CDR3 comprises 18 residues. After removal of 0 bases from V and 5 bases from J, the junction contained 14 bases not matched to a gene. In nucleotides, the CDR3 is TGTGCCAGCAGTGAAGCGCTTCCGCTCAAGAGACAGGGAGATACGCAGTATTTT. Its translation is CASSEALPLKRQGDTQYF.

The chain has TRBV5-4 and TRBJ1-4; no clear D. This CDR3 has 15 residues. Germline CDR1 reads SGHNT; CDR2 reads YYREEE (reference sequence). Trimming took off 4 bases at V and 1 base at J, with 11 bases between the two ends. The CDR3 is CASSPREGTNEKLFF. The CDR3 coding sequence is TGTGCCAGCAGCCCCCGGGAGGGAACTAATGAAAAACTGTTTTTT.

The V call is TRBV11-2, the J call TRBJ2-7, with 12 bases aligning to TRBD1. The CDR3 extends over 15 amino acids. The V segment lost 5 bases and the J segment 3 bases; nucleotides outside the gene matches: 5. The V gene's germline CDR1 is SGHAT and CDR2 FQNNGV. The chain's CDR3 is CASSAGQGAFYEQYF. CDR3 coding DNA: TGTGCCAGCAGCGCGGGACAGGGGGCCTTCTACGAGCAGTACTTC.

This clone was counted between two and nine times. The chain uses TRBV5-6 and TRBJ2-7, with D perhaps matching TRBD1 (5 bases). CDR1 SGHDT and CDR2 YYEEEE come from the germline V gene. V lost 2 bases and J 5 bases, leaving 14 bases between the germline ends. The CDR3 runs to 14 residues. CDR3 coding DNA: TGTGCCAGCAGCTTAGGGGTGCCGGGCGACGAGCAGTACTTC. Translating gives CASSLGVPGDEQYF.

This clone was seen more than once but under ten times. The rearrangement joins TRBV7-2 to TRBJ1-2; D remains ambiguous. Trimming took off 0 bases at V and 1 base at J, with 6 bases between the two ends. Germline CDR1 reads SGHTA; CDR2 reads FQGNSA. There are 14 residues in the CDR3. The CDR3 nucleotides are TGTGCCAGCAGCTTAGCCCACAGTAACTATGGCTACACCTTC. This gives the protein CASSLAHSNYGYTF.

The rearrangement joins TRBV15 to TRBJ2-5; 9 bases align to TRBD1. The J call may not be correct, given that the DNA end is closer to TRBJ2-7. The length of the CDR3 is 16 residues. CDR1 and CDR2 from the germline V gene are LNHNV and YYDKDF (reference sequence). CDR3 DNA: TGTGCCACCAGCAGGACTATCGGGACAGGGAGATACGAGCAGTACTTC. The encoded protein is CATSRTIGTGRYEQYF.

The chain uses TRBV30 and TRBJ2-7; D remains unclear. CDR1 and CDR2 (germline): GTSNPN, SVGIG (reference sequence). Trimming took off 3 bases at V and 3 bases at J, with 15 bases between the two ends. CDR3 length equals 14 residues. This CDR3 is CAWRSGGGDYEQYF. CDR3 nucleotide sequence: TGTGCCTGGAGGTCCGGTGGCGGAGACTACGAGCAGTACTTC.

The chain employs TRBV29-1 and TRBJ2-1, with 10 bases identical to TRBD1. The CDR3 loop spans 14 amino acids. Germline V CDR1 and CDR2: SQVTM, ANQGSEA. After removal of 4 bases from V and 4 bases from J, the junction contained 4 bases not matched to a gene. The CDR3: CSVADRGRYNEQFF. In nucleotides, the CDR3 is TGCAGCGTTGCAGACAGGGGGCGTTACAATGAGCAGTTCTTC.

In this sample, this clone turned up a few times. V usage is TRBV5-5 and J usage is TRBJ1-2, with 11 bases identical to TRBD1. J was trimmed by 2 bases and V by 4 bases; bases with no gene match: 10. This CDR3 is 17 amino acids long. In germline, CDR1 is SGHKS, CDR2 YYEKEE (reference sequence). CDR3 sequence: CASSPGPGTGGNYGYTF. The CDR3 DNA reads TGTGCCAGCAGCCCAGGGCCCGGGACAGGGGGAAACTATGGCTACACCTTC.

The J gene is TRBJ2-3, the V gene TRBV7-2, with D uncertain. The CDR3 has 15 residues. Germline-derived CDR1 and CDR2 are SGHTA and FQGNSA. Trimming cost V 5 bases and J 0 bases, with 12 bases left between them. DNA of the CDR3: TGTGCCAGCAGCCCCCAATCTACTAGCACAGATACGCAGTATTTT. Amino acids: CASSPQSTSTDTQYF.

The rearrangement uses TRBV5-5 and TRBJ1-1, with D uncertain. The ends were cut back, 1 base at V and 1 base at J, with 8 bases in the middle. CDR1 SGHKS and CDR2 YYEKEE come from the germline V gene (reference sequence). The CDR3 loop spans 14 amino acids. For the CDR3, the DNA is TGTGCCAGCAGCTTGACAGTTAGGAACACTGAAGCTTTCTTT. It yields the protein CASSLTVRNTEAFF.

The gene calls are TRBV28 and TRBJ1-2; 8 bases are shared with TRBD1. J lost 7 bases, V lost 6 bases, and 10 bases had no gene match. This CDR3 is built from 14 residues. CDR1 is MDHEN, CDR2 SYDVKM, per germline. CDR3 amino acids: CASRKGGQGGGYTF. The CDR3 bases are TGTGCCAGCAGGAAGGGAGGACAGGGAGGTGGCTACACCTTC.

This clone is a singleton in its sample. The chain uses TRBV5-1 and TRBJ1-1, with 7 nucleotides matching TRBD1. Germline loops: CDR1 SGHRS, CDR2 YFSETQ. Trimming at V came to 6 bases and at J to 0 bases, leaving 5 bases not matched to a gene. The CDR3 sequence is 14 residues long. The CDR3 is CASKPGQLNTEAFF. The CDR3 DNA reads as TGCGCCAGCAAACCGGGACAGCTGAACACTGAAGCTTTCTTT.

The V gene is TRBV27, the J gene TRBJ2-1, with TRBD2 identical over 12 bases. The CDR3 is 15 amino acids. The V gene end was trimmed by 7 bases and the J gene end by 6 bases; junction bases not matched to a gene: 7. The V gene's germline CDR1 is MNHEY and CDR2 SMNVEV (reference sequence). The DNA for the CDR3 is TGTGCCAGCAAGCTAGCGGGAGGGCCGGGCAATGAGCAGTTCTTC. This sequence encodes CASKLAGGPGNEQFF.

The chain carries TRBV4-2 and TRBJ1-4; 9 bases are shared with TRBD1. Losses at the gene ends were 4 bases for V and 6 bases for J; bases not matched to a gene: 6. The germline CDR1 and CDR2 sequences are LGHNA and YNFKEQ. This CDR3 is 15 amino acids long. The CDR3 nucleotides are TGTGCCAGCAGCCTTAGAGGGACAGGGTATGAAAAACTGTTTTTT. Its protein is CASSLRGTGYEKLFF.

This sequence joins TRBV25-1 and TRBJ1-2, with a tentative D call TRBD1 (5 bases). Trimming cost V 4 bases and J 7 bases, with 16 bases left between them. There are 14 residues in the CDR3. In germline, CDR1 is MGHDK, CDR2 SYGVNS. CDR3 sequence: CASSASRGVGGYTF. In DNA form, the CDR3 reads TGTGCCAGCAGTGCAAGTCGGGGGGTTGGTGGCTACACCTTC.

The rearrangement joins TRBV27 to TRBJ1-1; tentatively, D is TRBD1 (6 bases). The CDR3 consists of 14 residues. The germline V and J ends were trimmed by 6 bases and 1 base, with 12 bases remaining between them. The germline gives CDR1 MNHEY, CDR2 SMNVEV (reference sequence). CDR3 DNA sequence: TGTGCCAGCAGGCGCGGACAGCAGAACACTGAAGCTTTCTTT. Its translation is CASRRGQQNTEAFF.